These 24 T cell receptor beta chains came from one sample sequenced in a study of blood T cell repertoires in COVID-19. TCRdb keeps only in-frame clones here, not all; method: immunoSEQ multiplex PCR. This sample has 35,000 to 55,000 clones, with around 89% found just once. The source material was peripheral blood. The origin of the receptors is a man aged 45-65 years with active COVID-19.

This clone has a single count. The CDR3 sequence is CASSRTVGEKLFF. CDR3 bases: TGTGCCAGCAGTAGGACTGTGGGTGAAAAACTGTTTTTT. The chain joins TRBV6-4 to TRBJ1-4; D unresolved. The V end was cut by 5 bases, the J end by 7 bases, with 11 bases between. The CDR3 spans 13 residues. Germline V lookup: CDR1 MRHNA, CDR2 SNTAGT.

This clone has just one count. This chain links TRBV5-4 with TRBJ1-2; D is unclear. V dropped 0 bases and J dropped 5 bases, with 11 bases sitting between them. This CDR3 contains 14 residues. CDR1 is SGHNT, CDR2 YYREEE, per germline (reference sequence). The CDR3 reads CASSLDGGYYGYTF. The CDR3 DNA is TGTGCCAGCAGCTTGGACGGCGGCTATTATGGCTACACCTTC.

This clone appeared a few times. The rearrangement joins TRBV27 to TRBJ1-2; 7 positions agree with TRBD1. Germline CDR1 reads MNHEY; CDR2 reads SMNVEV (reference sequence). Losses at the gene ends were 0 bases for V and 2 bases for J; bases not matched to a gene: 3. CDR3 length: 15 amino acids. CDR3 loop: CASSLSTDRNYGYTF. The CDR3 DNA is TGTGCCAGCAGTTTATCGACGGACAGGAACTATGGCTACACCTTC.

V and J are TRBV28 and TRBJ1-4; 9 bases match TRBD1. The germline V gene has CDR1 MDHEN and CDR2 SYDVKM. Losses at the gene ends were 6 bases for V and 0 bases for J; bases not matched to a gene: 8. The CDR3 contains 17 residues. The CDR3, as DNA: TGTGCCAGCAGCCTCGGGACAGGGTCATCAACTAATGAAAAACTGTTTTTT. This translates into CASSLGTGSSTNEKLFF.

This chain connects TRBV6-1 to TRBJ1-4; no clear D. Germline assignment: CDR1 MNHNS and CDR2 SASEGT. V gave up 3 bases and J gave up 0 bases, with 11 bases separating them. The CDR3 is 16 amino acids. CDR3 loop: CASSDGGSATNEKLFF. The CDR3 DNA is TGTGCCAGCAGTGATGGAGGGTCTGCAACTAATGAAAAACTGTTTTTT.

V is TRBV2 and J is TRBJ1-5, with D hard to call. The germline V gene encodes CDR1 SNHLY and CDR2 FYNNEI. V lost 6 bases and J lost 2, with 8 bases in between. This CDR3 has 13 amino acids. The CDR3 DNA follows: TGTGCCAGCAGCCCGGAGGGCAATCAGCCCCAGCATTTT. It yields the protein CASSPEGNQPQHF.

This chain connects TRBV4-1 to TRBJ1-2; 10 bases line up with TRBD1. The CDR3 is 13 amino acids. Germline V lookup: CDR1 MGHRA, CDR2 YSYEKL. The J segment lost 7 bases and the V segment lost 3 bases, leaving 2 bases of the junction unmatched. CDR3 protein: CASSHGTGVGYTF. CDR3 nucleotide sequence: TGCGCCAGCAGCCACGGGACAGGGGTTGGCTACACCTTC.

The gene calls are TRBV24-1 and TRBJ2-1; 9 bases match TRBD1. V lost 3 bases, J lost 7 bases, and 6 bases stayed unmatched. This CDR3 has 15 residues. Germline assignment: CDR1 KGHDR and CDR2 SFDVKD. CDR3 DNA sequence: TGTGCCACCAGTGATCCGGGACAGGGTCGGAATGAGCAGTTCTTC. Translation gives CATSDPGQGRNEQFF.

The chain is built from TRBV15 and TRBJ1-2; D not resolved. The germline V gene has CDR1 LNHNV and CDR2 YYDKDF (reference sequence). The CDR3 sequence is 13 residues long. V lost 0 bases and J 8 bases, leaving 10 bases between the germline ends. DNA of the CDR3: TGTGCCACCAGCAGAGATAGGCGAGGAGGCTACACCTTC. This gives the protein CATSRDRRGGYTF.

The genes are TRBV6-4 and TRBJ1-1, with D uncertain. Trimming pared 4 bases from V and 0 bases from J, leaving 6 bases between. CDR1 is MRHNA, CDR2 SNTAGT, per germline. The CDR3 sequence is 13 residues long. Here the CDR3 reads CASSAEMNTEAFF. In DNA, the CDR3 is TGTGCCAGCAGTGCCGAGATGAACACTGAAGCTTTCTTT.

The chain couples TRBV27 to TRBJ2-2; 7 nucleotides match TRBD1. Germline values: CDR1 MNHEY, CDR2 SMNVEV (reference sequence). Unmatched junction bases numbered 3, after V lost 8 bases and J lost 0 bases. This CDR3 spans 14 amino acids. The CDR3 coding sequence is TGTGCCAGCCGAGACAGGGCGAACACCGGGGAGCTGTTTTTT. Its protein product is CASRDRANTGELFF.

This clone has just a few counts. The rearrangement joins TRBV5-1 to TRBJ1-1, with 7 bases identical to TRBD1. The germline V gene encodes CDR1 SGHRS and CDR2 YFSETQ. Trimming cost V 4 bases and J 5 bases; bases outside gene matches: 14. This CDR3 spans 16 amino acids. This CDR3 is CASSPNGIDRATEAFF. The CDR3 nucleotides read TGCGCCAGCAGCCCCAACGGAATTGACAGGGCTACTGAAGCTTTCTTT.

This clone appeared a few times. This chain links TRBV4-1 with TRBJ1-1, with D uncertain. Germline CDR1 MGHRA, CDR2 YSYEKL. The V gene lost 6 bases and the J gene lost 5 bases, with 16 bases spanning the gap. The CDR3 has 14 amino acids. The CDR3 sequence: CASSRIRTATEAFF. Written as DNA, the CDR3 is TGCGCCAGCAGTCGCATAAGGACTGCAACTGAAGCTTTCTTT.

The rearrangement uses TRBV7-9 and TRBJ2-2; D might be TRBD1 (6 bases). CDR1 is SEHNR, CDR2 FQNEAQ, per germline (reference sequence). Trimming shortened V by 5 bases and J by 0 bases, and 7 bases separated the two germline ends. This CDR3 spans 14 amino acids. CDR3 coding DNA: TGTGCCAGCAGCGGGACATCGAACACCGGGGAGCTGTTTTTT. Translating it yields CASSGTSNTGELFF.

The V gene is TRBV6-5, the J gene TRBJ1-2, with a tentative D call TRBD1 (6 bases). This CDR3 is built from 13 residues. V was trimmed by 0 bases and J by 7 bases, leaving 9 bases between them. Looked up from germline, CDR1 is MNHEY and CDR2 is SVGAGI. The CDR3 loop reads CASSYSGGSGYTF. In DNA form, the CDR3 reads TGTGCCAGCAGTTACTCAGGGGGTAGTGGCTACACCTTC.

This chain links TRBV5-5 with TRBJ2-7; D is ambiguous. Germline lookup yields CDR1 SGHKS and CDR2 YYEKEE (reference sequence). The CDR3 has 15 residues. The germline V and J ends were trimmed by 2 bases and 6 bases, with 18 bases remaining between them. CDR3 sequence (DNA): TGTGCCAGCAGCTTAGACATCAGTGGGCCCCTCGAGCAGTACTTC. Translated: CASSLDISGPLEQYF.

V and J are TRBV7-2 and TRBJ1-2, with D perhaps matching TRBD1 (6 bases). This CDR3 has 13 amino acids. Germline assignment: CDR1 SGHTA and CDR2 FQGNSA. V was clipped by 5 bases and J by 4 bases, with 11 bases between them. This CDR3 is CASSRPRGYGYTF. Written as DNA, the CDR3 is TGTGCCAGCAGCCGACCCAGGGGCTATGGCTACACCTTC.

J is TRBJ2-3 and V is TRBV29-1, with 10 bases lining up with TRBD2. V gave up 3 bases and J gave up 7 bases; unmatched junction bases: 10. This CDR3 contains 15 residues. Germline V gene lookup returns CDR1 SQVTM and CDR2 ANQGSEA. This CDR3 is CSVEPGLALSNTQYF. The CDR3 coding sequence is TGCAGCGTTGAGCCGGGACTAGCGTTATCAAATACGCAGTATTTT.

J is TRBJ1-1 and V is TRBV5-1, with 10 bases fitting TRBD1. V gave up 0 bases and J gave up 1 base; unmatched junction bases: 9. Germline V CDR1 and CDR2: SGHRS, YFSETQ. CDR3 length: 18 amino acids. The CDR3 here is CASSLGQGALRSNTEAFF. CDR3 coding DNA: TGCGCCAGCAGCTTGGGACAGGGGGCGCTCAGGTCGAACACTGAAGCTTTCTTT.

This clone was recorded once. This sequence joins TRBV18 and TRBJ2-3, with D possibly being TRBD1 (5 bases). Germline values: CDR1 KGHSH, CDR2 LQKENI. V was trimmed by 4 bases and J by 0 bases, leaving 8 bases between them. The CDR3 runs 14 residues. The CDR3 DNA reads TGTGCCAGCTCACGGGCAGGGAGCACAGATACGCAGTATTTT. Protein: CASSRAGSTDTQYF.

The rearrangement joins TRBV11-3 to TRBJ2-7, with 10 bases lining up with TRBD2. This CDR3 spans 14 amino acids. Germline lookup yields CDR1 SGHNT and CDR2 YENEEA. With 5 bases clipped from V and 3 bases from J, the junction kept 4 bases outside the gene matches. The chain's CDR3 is CASSRTSGNYEQYF. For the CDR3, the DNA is TGTGCCAGCAGCAGGACTAGCGGTAACTACGAGCAGTACTTC.

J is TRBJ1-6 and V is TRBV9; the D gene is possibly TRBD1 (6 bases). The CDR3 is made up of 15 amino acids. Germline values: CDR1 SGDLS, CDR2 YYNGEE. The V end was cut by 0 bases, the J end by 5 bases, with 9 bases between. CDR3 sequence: CASSVADSDNSPLHF. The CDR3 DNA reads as TGTGCCAGCAGCGTAGCGGACAGCGATAATTCACCCCTCCACTTT. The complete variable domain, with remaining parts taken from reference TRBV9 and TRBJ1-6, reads DSGVTQTPKHLITATGQRVTLRCSPRSGDLSVYWYQQSLDQGLQFLIQYYNGEERAKGNILERFSAQQFPDLHSELNLSSLELGDSALYFCASSVADSDNSPLHFGNGTRLTVT.

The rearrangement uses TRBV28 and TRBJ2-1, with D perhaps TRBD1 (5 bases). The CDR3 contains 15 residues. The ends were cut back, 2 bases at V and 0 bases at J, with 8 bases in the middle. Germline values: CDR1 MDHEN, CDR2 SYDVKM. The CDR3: CASSLTGVSYNEQFF. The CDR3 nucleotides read TGTGCCAGCAGTTTAACAGGAGTCTCCTACAATGAGCAGTTCTTC. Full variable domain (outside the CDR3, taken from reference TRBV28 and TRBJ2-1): DVKVTQSSRYLVKRTGEKVFLECVQDMDHENMFWYRQDPGLGLRLIYFSYDVKMKEKGDIPEGYSVSREKKERFSLILESASTNQTSMYLCASSLTGVSYNEQFFGPGTRLTVL.

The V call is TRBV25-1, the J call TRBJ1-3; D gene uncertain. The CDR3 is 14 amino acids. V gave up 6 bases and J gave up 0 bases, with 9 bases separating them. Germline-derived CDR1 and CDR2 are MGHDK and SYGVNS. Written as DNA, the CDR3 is TGTGCCAGCAGCAGACATAGCTCTGGAAACACCATATATTTT. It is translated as CASSRHSSGNTIYF. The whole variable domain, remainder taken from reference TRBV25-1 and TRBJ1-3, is EADIYQTPRYLVIGTGKKITLECSQTMGHDKMYWYQQDPGMELHLIHYSYGVNSTEKGDLSSESTVSRIRTEHFPLTLESARPSHTSQYLCASSRHSSGNTIYFGEGSWLTVV.